The present TCR beta chain was sequenced within a study of blood T cell repertoires in COVID-19. Study-level information: Researchers got acute and convalescent COVID-19 samples from the United States, Italy and Spain. The cDNA or gDNA used as material had been derived from T cells, B-cell-depleted T cells, or PBMCs.

Per the study methods: Amplification of reference gene primers provided the estimated nucleated cell counts. Only in-frame clones appear in the TCRdb table, and some are missing; sequencing was by immunoSEQ multiplex PCR. The V and J calls and clone size are taken from that table; D and trimming were inferred from the DNA. The sample yields about 140,000 clones, roughly 87% seen once. This CDR3 contains 14 residues. CDR1 and CDR2 (germline): MGHRA, YSYEKL. V was shortened by 5 bases and J by 5 bases, with 15 bases between the two germline ends. The chain uses TRBV4-1 and TRBJ2-5, with D perhaps TRBD2 (6 bases). The sequenced sample was peripheral blood. The TCR originated in a human donor in a cohort sampled during active COVID-19. The DNA for the CDR3 is TGCGCCAGCAGCTATCAATGGAGGGAGGAGACCCAGTACTTC. It codes for CASSYQWREETQYF.